This is a list of T cell receptor beta chains from one sample in a study of early T cells in non-severe SARS-CoV-2 infection. TCRdb reanalysed the 5' RACE reads using MiXCR and keeps one entry per CDR3 protein. The profile shows tens of thousands of distinct CDR3 sequences, around 13% of them singletons. Input material: whole blood. The receptors shown here come from an adult who was a healthcare worker with PCR-confirmed SARS-CoV-2 infection or an uninfected control (not recorded which). Both conserved end residues are part of each CDR3. D genes are given only for firm matches. Not every row has a clone size; where given, it reads once, few, many or a size class.

j_gene: TRBJ2-1
abundance: few
d_gene: TRBD2
v_gene: TRBV7-9
CDR3aa: CASGRLAGISSYNEQFF
CDR3nt: TGTGCCAGCGGCCGACTAGCGGGGATAAGCTCCTACAATGAGCAGTTCTTC

j_gene: TRBJ1-1
abundance: few
d_gene: TRBD1
v_gene: TRBV30
CDR3aa: CAWDRENTEAFF
CDR3nt: TGTGCCTGGGACAGGGAGAACACTGAAGCTTTCTTT

j_gene: TRBJ2-7
abundance: .
d_gene: TRBD2
v_gene: TRBV27
CDR3aa: CASKLPSGRYSYEQYF
CDR3nt: TGTGCCAGCAAATTGCCTAGCGGGAGGTATAGCTACGAGCAGTACTTC

j_gene: TRBJ2-1
abundance: few
d_gene: .
v_gene: TRBV18
CDR3aa: CASSPLRDTGNEQFF
CDR3nt: TGTGCCAGCTCACCACTCCGGGACACGGGGAATGAGCAGTTCTTC

j_gene: TRBJ1-3
abundance: .
d_gene: TRBD1
v_gene: TRBV5-1
CDR3aa: CASSQGQGSGNTIYF
CDR3nt: TGCGCCAGCAGCCAGGGACAGGGAAGTGGAAACACCATATATTTT

j_gene: TRBJ2-2
abundance: many
d_gene: .
v_gene: TRBV7-3
CDR3aa: CASSGLLGGEGTGELFF
CDR3nt: TGTGCCAGCAGCGGACTTTTAGGGGGAGAGGGCACCGGGGAGCTGTTTTTT

j_gene: TRBJ2-1
abundance: many
d_gene: TRBD2
v_gene: TRBV5-1
CDR3aa: CASSGAGTSGSLGNEQFF
CDR3nt: TGCGCCAGCAGCGGGGCCGGGACTAGCGGGAGTTTGGGGAATGAGCAGTTCTTC

j_gene: TRBJ2-1
abundance: few
d_gene: TRBD1
v_gene: TRBV6-6
CDR3aa: CASSYSTGGRGNEQFF
CDR3nt: TGTGCCAGCAGTTACTCGACAGGGGGGCGGGGCAATGAGCAGTTCTTC

j_gene: TRBJ1-6
abundance: many
d_gene: .
v_gene: TRBV3-1
CDR3aa: CASTREGRSPLHF
CDR3nt: TGTGCCAGCACAAGGGAGGGTAGATCACCCCTCCACTTT

j_gene: TRBJ1-6
abundance: many
d_gene: .
v_gene: TRBV28
CDR3aa: CASSFGRQALHF
CDR3nt: TGTGCCAGCAGTTTCGGCAGGCAAGCCCTCCACTTT

j_gene: TRBJ2-4
abundance: many
d_gene: .
v_gene: TRBV29-1
CDR3aa: CSVVADLAKNIQYF
CDR3nt: TGCAGCGTTGTTGCGGATTTAGCCAAAAACATTCAGTACTTC

j_gene: TRBJ1-5
abundance: .
d_gene: .
v_gene: TRBV6-6
CDR3aa: CASSYSGGSNQPQFF
CDR3nt: TGTGCCAGCAGTTACTCTGGCGGTAGCAATCAGCCCCAGTTTTTT

j_gene: TRBJ2-7
abundance: many
d_gene: .
v_gene: TRBV29-1
CDR3aa: CSVTVSSYEQYF
CDR3nt: TGCAGCGTTACGGTTAGCTCCTACGAGCAGTACTTC

j_gene: TRBJ2-1
abundance: few
d_gene: TRBD2
v_gene: TRBV6-5
CDR3aa: CASSYRTSGNINEQFF
CDR3nt: TGTGCCAGCAGTTATAGGACTAGCGGGAATATCAATGAGCAGTTCTTC

j_gene: TRBJ1-1
abundance: many
d_gene: .
v_gene: TRBV29-1
CDR3aa: CSVETGNTEAFF
CDR3nt: TGCAGCGTTGAAACGGGGAACACTGAAGCTTTCTTT

j_gene: TRBJ2-3
abundance: few
d_gene: TRBD2
v_gene: TRBV20-1
CDR3aa: CSAASGTSGSGTDTQYF
CDR3nt: TGCAGTGCTGCGTCTGGGACTAGCGGGAGCGGAACAGATACGCAGTATTTT